This T cell receptor (beta chain) was sequenced during a study of breast tumors, draining lymph nodes, adjacent tissues. Study-wide results and limits: Tumors had less TCR diversity than lymph nodes, more than nontumor tissue. The data were judged consistent with most tumor T cells coming from lymph node and expanding in tumor.

TCRdb called the multiplex PCR reads again in MiXCR, with one record for every CDR3 protein. This sample has some 150,000 distinct CDR3 sequences; 20% to 25% occur once, and the top ten carry 2.6%. This clonotype was detected ten times or more. Antigen unknown. Trimming removed 6 bases from V and 0 bases from J; junction bases left unmatched: 5. The CDR3 contains 15 residues. Germline V gene sequence: CDR1 SGDLS, CDR2 YYNGEE. The lymph nodes were axillary draining lymph nodes from breast cancer patients. The sequence came from a female donor with breast cancer. Some clones in this sample may be carry-over from other donors' samples. Input material: axillary lymph node tissue. The chain joins TRBV9 to TRBJ2-3; the match to TRBD2 covers 9 bases. CDR3 in amino acids: CASNPGLASTDTQYF. CDR3 sequence (DNA): TGTGCCAGCAACCCGGGACTAGCTAGCACAGATACGCAGTATTTT. The whole variable domain, remainder taken from reference TRBV9 and TRBJ2-3, is DSGVTQTPKHLITATGQRVTLRCSPRSGDLSVYWYQQSLDQGLQFLIQYYNGEERAKGNILERFSAQQFPDLHSELNLSSLELGDSALYFCASNPGLASTDTQYFGPGTRLTVL.